The clone carrying this TCR beta chain has a handful of counts. Antigen specificity is unknown. The sample originates from a study of T-cell memory formation after mild COVID-19. Study details: Most TCR clusters belonged to a single donor.

After 5'RACE with constant-segment primers, TCR alpha and TCR beta cDNA libraries carrying sample barcodes and UMIs were obtained. TCRdb analysed the 5' RACE reads with MiXCR anew, one entry per CDR3 protein. Among fewer than 600,000 distinct CDR3 sequences listed, roughly 22% were seen once. V lost 5 bases and J lost 5, with 13 bases in between. The germline CDR1 and CDR2 sequences are MGHRA and YSYEKL. CDR3 length equals 13 residues. The study, taken as a whole, reports: Some clones that responded were present in memory (sampled pre-infection), which suggests cross-reactive memory joined.

This clonotype was sampled from an adult woman who had mild COVID-19 (a few samples of this study predate the infection). Cell type and time point are not known. The source material was PBMCs or a T cell subset sorted from them (not recorded which). The chain is built from TRBV4-1 and TRBJ2-7; D perhaps matches TRBD1 (6 bases). The CDR3 DNA follows: TGCGCCAGCAGCAATCAGGGGAAAAACGAGCAGTACTTC. This translates into CASSNQGKNEQYF.